The TCR beta chain described here comes from a study of vaccination effects on CD4 cells after COVID-19. Across the whole study: Following the second dose by a median of 72 days, the post-vaccine samples were obtained.

As for this clone: The antigen is unknown.

CD4+ T cell isolation took place after about nine days of culture. Two-dose BNT162b2 or mRNA-1273 vaccination was given to participants. Germline CDR1 reads SGHAT; CDR2 reads FQNNGV. V gave up 5 bases and J gave up 4 bases, with 9 bases separating them. The CDR3 spans 14 residues. The data were produced by immunoSEQ multiplex PCR, yet TCRdb's version contains in-frame clones alone and is incomplete. The sample carries tens of thousands of clones, approximately 79% recorded once. The material was CD4+ T cells from PBMCs cultured without peptide, obtained after COVID-19 vaccination. This sequence was found in a human donor who received a COVID-19 vaccine. This sequence joins TRBV11-2 and TRBJ1-6, with D hard to call. CDR3 protein: CASSRTDYNSPLHF. The CDR3 nucleotides read TGTGCCAGCAGCCGGACGGATTATAATTCACCCCTCCACTTT.